These 26 T cell receptor beta chains were all obtained from the same sample, sequenced in a study of T cells in Graves' hyperthyroidism and ophthalmopathy. TCR beta CDR3 regions were amplified from RNA transcripts. HTBI primers drove first-round RT-PCR of the TCR CDR3. TCRdb used MiXCR to reprocess the multiplex PCR reads, holding one entry per CDR3 protein. The sample carries 300,000 to 400,000 distinct CDR3 sequences, around 13% recorded once. Sequencing input: blood. These receptors originate from a young woman with Graves' hyperthyroidism.

This clonotype came up many times. The chain uses TRBV27 and TRBJ1-1; TRBD1 aligns across 9 bases. The length of the CDR3 is 17 residues. V lost 3 bases and J lost 4; bases outside the gene matches: 12. Looked up from germline, CDR1 is MNHEY and CDR2 is SMNVEV (reference sequence). CDR3 coding DNA: TGTGCCAGCAGTTTGACCGGGACAGGGTGGCGGAGCACTGAAGCTTTCTTT. It encodes CASSLTGTGWRSTEAFF.

In the case of this clonotype: The final CDR3 position lacks the conserved phenylalanine or tryptophan, pointing to a likely read error. The rearrangement uses TRBV15 and TRBJ2-2; D is undetermined. Trimming removed 9 bases from V and 3 bases from J, with 8 bases in between. CDR1 is LNHNV and CDR2 is YYDKDF in the germline V gene (reference sequence). The CDR3 consists of 12 residues. CDR3 sequence (DNA): TGTGCCACAAAAGAGGACACCGGGGAGCTGTTTCTT. Translation: CATKEDTGELFL.

In this sample, this clonotype turned up many times. V usage is TRBV20-1 and J usage is TRBJ2-1; TRBD1 agrees at 11 bases. The germline V gene encodes CDR1 DFQATT and CDR2 SNEGSKA (reference sequence). CDR3 length equals 13 residues. Trimming at V came to 6 bases and at J to 9 bases, leaving 7 bases not matched to a gene. The DNA for the CDR3 is TGCAGTGCCGGACAGGGGGCGCAGACTGAGCAGTTCTTC. Translating it yields CSAGQGAQTEQFF.

This clonotype was recorded at least ten times. This rearrangement joins TRBV5-1 to TRBJ1-2; D uncertain. V dropped 3 bases and J dropped 4 bases, with 13 bases sitting between them. The CDR3 has 14 amino acids. The germline gives CDR1 SGHRS, CDR2 YFSETQ. The CDR3 reads CASSWGGGPYGYTF. The CDR3 DNA follows: TGCGCCAGCAGCTGGGGTGGCGGGCCCTATGGCTACACCTTC.

This clonotype was observed at least ten times. V usage is TRBV24-1 and J usage is TRBJ2-1; 12 positions agree with TRBD2. This CDR3 has 17 amino acids. V dropped 4 bases and J dropped 4; count of bases not matched to a gene: 7. Germline V CDR1 and CDR2: KGHDR, SFDVKD. This chain's CDR3 is CATSEGLAGGRYNEQFF. The CDR3 DNA reads TGTGCCACCAGTGAGGGCCTAGCGGGAGGGAGATACAATGAGCAGTTCTTC.

In this sample, this clonotype turned up a few times. The chain combines TRBV6-5 with TRBJ1-2, with no clear D. The V end was cut by 2 bases, the J end by 7 bases, with 11 bases between. The CDR3 extends over 13 amino acids. Per the germline V gene, CDR1 is MNHEY and CDR2 is SVGAGI. Written as DNA, the CDR3 is TGTGCCAGCAGTTACGGCCAAGGAGGTGGCTACACCTTC. It translates to CASSYGQGGGYTF.

This clonotype was observed a few times. The CDR3 protein is CASSPAGIEAFF. The CDR3 DNA follows: TGTGCCAGCTCACCAGCAGGGATTGAAGCTTTCTTT. This sequence joins TRBV18 and TRBJ1-1; a weak D match, TRBD1 (5 bases). Germline lookup yields CDR1 KGHSH and CDR2 LQKENI. Trimming took 2 bases from V and 7 from J, leaving 8 bases between them. CDR3 length: 12 residues.

This clonotype was observed a handful of times. The rearrangement joins TRBV14 to TRBJ1-2; D gene unclear. V lost 4 bases and J 3 bases, leaving 9 bases between the germline ends. This CDR3 region has 13 residues. Germline V gene data show CDR1 as SGHDN and CDR2 as FVKESK. Here the CDR3 DNA reads TGTGCCAGCAGCCCAGGCCAATACTATGGCTACACCTTC. Residues: CASSPGQYYGYTF. Looking up the rest from reference TRBV14 and TRBJ1-2 gives the full variable domain: EAGVTQFPSHSVIEKGQTVTLRCDPISGHDNLYWYRRVMGKEIKFLLHFVKESKQDESGMPNNRFLAERTGGTYSTLKVQPAELEDSGVYFCASSPGQYYGYTFGSGTRLTVV.

This clonotype appeared many times. The chain employs TRBV2 and TRBJ1-1; the D is unclear. CDR3 length: 14 amino acids. Germline V lookup: CDR1 SNHLY, CDR2 FYNNEI. Trimming shortened V by 6 bases and J by 2 bases, and 13 bases separated the two germline ends. CDR3 loop: CASRTHGTNTEAFF. In DNA form, the CDR3 reads TGTGCCAGCAGGACCCATGGAACTAACACTGAAGCTTTCTTT.

Many counts were recorded for this clonotype. The V call is TRBV28, the J call TRBJ2-7, with D perhaps TRBD1 (6 bases). The V gene lost 6 bases and the J gene lost 4 bases, with 19 bases spanning the gap. The CDR3 is made up of 15 amino acids. In germline, CDR1 is MDHEN, CDR2 SYDVKM. The CDR3 loop reads CASSSLQGSRYEQYF. The CDR3 nucleotides read TGTGCCAGCAGCTCACTCCAGGGGTCTAGATACGAGCAGTACTTC.

Ten or more counts support this clonotype. The chain combines TRBV6-1 with TRBJ1-4; D gene ambiguous. The CDR3 extends over 10 amino acids. From germline, CDR1 is MNHNS and CDR2 SASEGT. V lost 3 bases to trimming and J lost 10 bases, with 3 bases between them. The CDR3 nucleotides are TGTGCCAGCAGTGACGGAAAACTGTTTTTT. Residues: CASSDGKLFF.

This clonotype has more than one count but fewer than ten. The chain has TRBV7-2 and TRBJ2-3; the D gene is possibly TRBD2 (6 bases). Germline V CDR1 and CDR2: SGHTA, FQGNSA. CDR3 length equals 15 residues. The germline V and J ends were trimmed by 2 bases and 0 bases, with 9 bases remaining between them. Here the CDR3 reads CASSLYGRSTDTQYF. The CDR3 DNA sequence: TGTGCCAGCAGCTTATACGGGAGAAGCACAGATACGCAGTATTTT. Complete variable domain (other parts from reference TRBV7-2 and TRBJ2-3): GAGVSQSPSNKVTEKGKDVELRCDPISGHTALYWYRQSLGQGLEFLIYFQGNSAPDKSGLPSDRFSAERTGGSVSTLTIQRTQQEDSAVYLCASSLYGRSTDTQYFGPGTRLTVL.

There are many counts of this clonotype. The chain has TRBV10-3 and TRBJ2-2; D possibly corresponds to TRBD1 (5 bases). CDR1 is ENHRY and CDR2 is SYGVKD in the germline V gene. V was cut by 7 bases and J by 0 bases, with 15 bases left in between. The CDR3 is 16 amino acids. CDR3 protein: CAITTAQGANTGELFF. The CDR3 DNA sequence: TGTGCCATCACCACAGCGCAAGGGGCGAACACCGGGGAGCTGTTTTTT.

CDR3 region: CASSSPGTQGEAFF. CDR3 sequence (DNA): TGTGCCAGCAGCTCTCCCGGGACCCAGGGTGAAGCTTTCTTT. The gene calls are TRBV7-9 and TRBJ1-1; the D gene is possibly TRBD1 (5 bases). Between the trimmed V and J ends, which lost 4 bases and 7 bases, there was a span of 16 bases. The CDR3 runs to 14 residues. Germline V CDR1 and CDR2: SEHNR, FQNEAQ (reference sequence).

The chain has TRBV19 and TRBJ1-2, with D possibly TRBD1 on 6 matching bases. Germline V lookup: CDR1 LNHDA, CDR2 SQIVND (reference sequence). This CDR3 has 13 amino acids. The V end lost 3 bases, the J end lost 5 bases, and 10 bases lay between the germline ends. The CDR3 sequence: CASSIGQPYGYTF. The CDR3 bases are TGTGCCAGTAGTATCGGACAGCCTTATGGCTACACCTTC.

This clonotype showed up just a few times. The chain is built from TRBV4-2 and TRBJ2-2; D is unresolved. The germline V gene has CDR1 LGHNA and CDR2 YNFKEQ. The CDR3 extends over 15 amino acids. The V end was cut by 0 bases, the J end by 4 bases, with 9 bases between. The CDR3 DNA follows: TGTGCCAGCAGCCAAGATCTCAGAGTCACCGGGGAGCTGTTTTTT. Amino acid sequence: CASSQDLRVTGELFF.

A word on this clonotype: The junction shows a germline mismatch at one end, possibly a read error. The V call is TRBV7-2, the J call TRBJ1-1; tentative D call: TRBD1 (6 bases). CDR1 is SGHTA, CDR2 FQGNSA, per germline. This CDR3 contains 13 residues. Written as DNA, the CDR3 is TGTGCCAGCAGCTTAGACAGGGTCGGGGAAGCTTCCTTT. Translated: CASSLDRVGEASF.

This clonotype was picked up many times. The genes are TRBV28 and TRBJ2-6; no reliable D call. There are 16 residues in the CDR3. Between the trimmed V and J ends, which lost 2 bases and 2 bases, there was a span of 10 bases. CDR1 and CDR2 from the germline V gene are MDHEN and SYDVKM. CDR3 residues: CASSLREFTGANVLTF. In DNA, the CDR3 is TGTGCCAGCAGTTTAAGGGAATTTACTGGGGCCAACGTCCTGACTTTC.

This clonotype has at least ten counts. This chain joins TRBV6-1 and TRBJ1-1; unclear D gene. Germline V lookup: CDR1 MNHNS, CDR2 SASEGT. V was shortened by 5 bases and J by 2 bases, with 6 bases between the two germline ends. CDR3 length equals 12 residues. CDR3 nucleotides: TGTGCCAGCAGTAGGACCAACACTGAAGCTTTCTTT. This sequence encodes CASSRTNTEAFF.

This clonotype is hyperexpanded by share. The chain links TRBV24-1 to TRBJ2-1, with TRBD2 as a possible D gene (6 bases). Deletions cut 3 bases from V and 2 bases from J, with 13 bases between. Germline CDR1 is KGHDR and CDR2 is SFDVKD. The CDR3 has 16 residues. The CDR3 here is CATSDSERGTYNEQFF. Here the CDR3 DNA reads TGTGCCACCAGTGATAGCGAGCGCGGGACCTACAATGAGCAGTTCTTC.

The J gene is TRBJ1-2, the V gene TRBV29-1; no definite D call. This CDR3 is built from 12 residues. Trimming stripped 3 bases from V and 2 bases from J, with 7 bases between. The germline V gene encodes CDR1 SQVTM and CDR2 ANQGSEA. The CDR3 nucleotides read TGCAGCGTTGATCTAGGCAACTATGGCTACACCTTC. Protein: CSVDLGNYGYTF.

As regards this clonotype: A read error may produce the germline difference seen at one junction end. V usage is TRBV29-1 and J usage is TRBJ1-1, with D uncertain. Germline V gene data show CDR1 as SQVTM and CDR2 as ANQGSEA. The CDR3 length is 10 residues. Written as DNA, the CDR3 is TGCAGCGTTGATCCCCCGCTAGGCCTCTTT. As protein: CSVDPPLGLF.

This clonotype occurred many times. V usage is TRBV28 and J usage is TRBJ1-6; weak D call: TRBD1 (6 bases). Per germline, CDR1 MDHEN and CDR2 SYDVKM. The ends were cut back, 3 bases at V and 10 bases at J, with 13 bases in the middle. The CDR3 consists of 14 residues. CDR3: CASSFGPRGSPLHF. The CDR3 bases are TGTGCCAGCAGTTTCGGGCCGAGGGGGTCACCCCTCCACTTT.

This clonotype was recorded many times. The chain carries TRBV9 and TRBJ2-3, with D possibly being TRBD1 (5 bases). This CDR3 spans 16 amino acids. Germline CDR1 reads SGDLS; CDR2 reads YYNGEE. The ends were cut back, 3 bases at V and 4 bases at J, with 18 bases in the middle. This CDR3 is CASSADRPLWADTQYF. The CDR3 DNA follows: TGTGCCAGCAGCGCCGACAGACCTTTGTGGGCAGATACGCAGTATTTT.

This clonotype came up a few times. The chain combines TRBV7-2 with TRBJ1-5, with 7 nucleotides matching TRBD1. Looked up from germline, CDR1 is SGHTA and CDR2 is FQGNSA. The length of the CDR3 is 16 residues. The J segment lost 4 bases and the V segment lost 4 bases, leaving 10 bases of the junction unmatched. The CDR3 coding sequence is TGTGCCAGCAGCTCATCGGGGACAGCTGGAAATCAGCCCCAGCATTTT. Protein: CASSSSGTAGNQPQHF. Looking up the rest from reference TRBV7-2 and TRBJ1-5 gives the full variable domain: GAGVSQSPSNKVTEKGKDVELRCDPISGHTALYWYRQSLGQGLEFLIYFQGNSAPDKSGLPSDRFSAERTGGSVSTLTIQRTQQEDSAVYLCASSSSGTAGNQPQHFGDGTRLSIL.

With regard to this clonotype: Because it lacks the conserved phenylalanine or tryptophan at the end, this CDR3 is likely a read error. The rearrangement uses TRBV7-2 and TRBJ2-7; no clear D gene. From germline, CDR1 is SGHTA and CDR2 FQGNSA. Trimming left V 4 bases short and J 4 bases short, with 11 bases between. The length of the CDR3 is 13 residues. For the CDR3, the DNA is TGTGCCAGCAGCTCCCTAGTGAATTACGAGCAGTACATC. It yields the protein CASSSLVNYEQYI.